This TCR beta chain was sequenced for a study of human CD8 memory T cell subsets. Study-wide results and caveats: Stem-like memory and precursor exhausted T cells were similarly highly diverse; effector memory cells were not.

Investigators built TCR beta libraries using UMI-labeled 5' RACE. No DNA is given; TCRdb re-called the 5' RACE reads and lists each CDR3 protein once. The sample holds about 9,200 distinct CDR3 sequences. Stem-like CD8+ memory T cells, termed TSTEM, were CCR7+ PD-1- TIGIT-. The source of the PBMC was buffy coats of healthy donors. CD8+ T cells were isolated by negative magnetic selection. Details on this clonotype: Its antigen is still unknown.

The CDR3 extends over 16 amino acids. CDR1 and CDR2 (germline): SGHKS, YYEKEE (reference sequence). Specimen: CD8+ stem-like memory T cells (TSCM and TCM) sorted from PBMCs. As to subset: stem-like memory CD8 T cells (TSTEM), CCR7+ PD-1- TIGIT-. The V call is TRBV5-5, the J call TRBJ2-4; TCRdb outputs TRBD2, but without DNA this stays unchecked. The TCR originated in a human donor in good health. The CDR3 sequence is CASSLAGPLGKNIQYF.